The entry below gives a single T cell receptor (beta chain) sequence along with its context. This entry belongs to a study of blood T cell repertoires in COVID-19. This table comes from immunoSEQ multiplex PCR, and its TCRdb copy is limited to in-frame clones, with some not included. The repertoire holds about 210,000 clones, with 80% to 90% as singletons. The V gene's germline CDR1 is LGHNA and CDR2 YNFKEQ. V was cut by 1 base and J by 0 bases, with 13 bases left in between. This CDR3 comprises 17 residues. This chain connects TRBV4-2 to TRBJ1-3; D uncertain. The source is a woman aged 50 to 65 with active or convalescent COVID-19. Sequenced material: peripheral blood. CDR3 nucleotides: TGTGCCAGCAGCCAAGTTATACAGAAGCTCTCTGGAAACACCATATATTTT. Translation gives CASSQVIQKLSGNTIYF.